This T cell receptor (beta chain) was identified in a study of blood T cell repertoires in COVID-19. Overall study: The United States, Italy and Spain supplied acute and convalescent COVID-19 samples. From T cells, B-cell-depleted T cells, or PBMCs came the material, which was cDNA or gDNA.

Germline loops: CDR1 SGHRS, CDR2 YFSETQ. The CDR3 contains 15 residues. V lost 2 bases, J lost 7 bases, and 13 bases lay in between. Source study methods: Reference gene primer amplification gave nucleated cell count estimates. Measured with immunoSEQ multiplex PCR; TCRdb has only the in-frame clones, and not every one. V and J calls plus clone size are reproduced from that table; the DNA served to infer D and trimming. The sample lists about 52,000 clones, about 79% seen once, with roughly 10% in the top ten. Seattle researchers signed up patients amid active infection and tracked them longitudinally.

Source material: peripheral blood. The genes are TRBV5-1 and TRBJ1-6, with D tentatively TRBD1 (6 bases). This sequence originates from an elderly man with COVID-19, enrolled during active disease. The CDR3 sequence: CASSFEQGSNSPLHF. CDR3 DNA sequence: TGCGCCAGCAGCTTCGAACAGGGTAGCAATTCACCCCTCCACTTT.